These T cell receptor beta chains were read from a single sample in a study of blood T cell repertoires in COVID-19. The data were produced by immunoSEQ multiplex PCR, yet TCRdb's version contains in-frame clones alone and is incomplete. The table records approximately 200,000 clones, 80% to 90% of them present only once. What was sequenced was PBMCs or T cells enriched from blood (not recorded which). These receptor sequences come from a woman aged 18-29 years in a cohort exposed to, infected with or recovered from COVID-19 (not recorded which). Each CDR3 is given with its conserved first and last residue. D genes are given only for firm matches. Some rows have no size entry. The others give once, few or many, or a class for an expanded clone.

j_call d_call clone_size v_call cdr3_nt cdr3_aa
TRBJ1-1 - once TRBV5-1 TGCGCCAGCAGCTTGGATCAGGTAGGGAACACTGAAGCTTTCTTT CASSLDQVGNTEAFF
TRBJ2-1 TRBD2 - TRBV29-1 TGCAGCGTTGAACTCATAGCGGGACCTTACAATGAGCAGTTCTTC CSVELIAGPYNEQFF
TRBJ1-1 - - TRBV2 TGTGCAAGTGAGGAGGACTACACTGAAGCTTTCTTT CASEEDYTEAFF
TRBJ1-5 TRBD1 - TRBV6-5 TGTGCCAGCAGTCCGACAGGGGAGGTCCAGCCCCAGCATTTT CASSPTGEVQPQHF
TRBJ2-1 TRBD1 - TRBV5-1 TGCGCCAGCAGCCCGGGACAGGGAAGTCTTGAGCAGTTCTTC CASSPGQGSLEQFF
TRBJ1-2 - - TRBV7-9 TGTGCCAGCAGCTTAGACCAGCGCTTTTATGGCTACACCTTC CASSLDQRFYGYTF
TRBJ1-1 - - TRBV19 TGTGCCAGTATCCCCTACGGACAGCACACTGAAGCTTTCTTT CASIPYGQHTEAFF
TRBJ1-2 - few TRBV9 TGTGCCAGCAGCGCAGACTATGGCTACACCTTC CASSADYGYTF
TRBJ1-1 - - TRBV5-5 TGTGCCAGCAGCGTACAGCCGAACACTGAAGCTTTCTTT CASSVQPNTEAFF
TRBJ1-5 - - TRBV15 TGTGCCACCAGCAGAGATCGGGGGGAGCCCCAGCATTTT CATSRDRGEPQHF
TRBJ2-7 - - TRBV3-1/TRBV3-2 TGTGCCAGCAGCCTCAGTCCAGTTTACGAGCAGTACTTC CASSLSPVYEQYF
TRBJ1-1 TRBD1 - TRBV19 TGTGCCAGTAGTTTAGCGGACAGGGAAGCTTTCTTT CASSLADREAFF
TRBJ2-1 - - TRBV25-1 TGTGCCAGCTCCCCCTACCAGGGGCTCTCCTACAATGAGCAGTTCTTC CASSPYQGLSYNEQFF
TRBJ1-6 - - TRBV5-1 TGCGCCAGCGCCGGGTTGTCCTATAATTCACCCCTCCACTTT CASAGLSYNSPLHF
TRBJ2-3 TRBD2 - TRBV5-1 TGCGCCAGCAGCCCATATAGCGGGGGGGGCACAGATACGCAGTATTTT CASSPYSGGGTDTQYF
TRBJ1-5 TRBD1 - TRBV19 TGTGCCAGTAGTAGGGACAGGGTAATCATCAGCCCCCAGCATTTT CASSRDRVIISPQHF
TRBJ1-1 TRBD1 - TRBV5-4 TGTGCCAGCGGCGGGACAGCTGGGACTGAAGCTTTCTTT CASGGTAGTEAFF
TRBJ2-1 - - TRBV2 TGTGCCAGCAGGCCTACAGGGAATGAGCAGTTCTTC CASRPTGNEQFF
TRBJ1-5 TRBD1 - TRBV24-1 TGTGCCACCAGTGATTCGGGACAGTCTCTCAATCAGCCCCAGCATTTT CATSDSGQSLNQPQHF
TRBJ2-5 - - TRBV27 TGTGCCAGCAGTTTACGTGGGGCGGAGACCCAGTACTTC CASSLRGAETQYF
TRBJ2-1 - - TRBV18 TGTGCCAGCTCACCACCTTTTATCCGGGACTCCCCTAGAGAGGAGCAGTTCTTC CASSPPFIRDSPREEQFF
TRBJ1-4 TRBD1 few TRBV20-1 TGCAGTGCTAGTCCGGGACAGACTAATGAAAAACTGTTTTTT CSASPGQTNEKLFF
TRBJ1-3 TRBD1 - TRBV18 TGTGCCAGCTCACACGGGGACAGTCGAAACACCATATATTTT CASSHGDSRNTIYF
TRBJ2-5 TRBD2 - TRBV11-3 TGTGCCAGCTCACTCGGAGCGACTAGCGGGATTGGAGAGACCCAGTACTTC CASSLGATSGIGETQYF
TRBJ2-7 - - TRBV9 TGTGCCAGCAGTGCTGGGGGCGGGAGCCGCTCCTACGAGCAGTACTTC CASSAGGGSRSYEQYF
TRBJ2-1 - - TRBV28 TGTGCCAGCAGTTTAAAAAATTCGGGGAGGCTAGCGAGTCACAATGAGCAGTTCTTC CASSLKNSGRLASHNEQFF
TRBJ2-1 TRBD2 - TRBV30 TGTGCCTGGAGTGTTGGGAGCGGGGCCTACAATGAGCAGTTCTTC CAWSVGSGAYNEQFF
TRBJ2-3 - - TRBV5-4 TGTGCCAGCAGCTTGGGAAGGGGAGATACGCAGTATTTT CASSLGRGDTQYF
TRBJ2-1 TRBD2 - TRBV3-1/TRBV3-2 TGTGCCAGCAGCCGGACTAGCGGTGGTGAGCAGTTCTTC CASSRTSGGEQFF
TRBJ1-5 - - TRBV28 TGTGCCAGCTGGACTAGCGATCAGCCCCAGCATTTT CASWTSDQPQHF
TRBJ2-3 TRBD2 - TRBV27 TGTGCCAGCAGTTTATTCTCTATCAAGACTAGCGGGGGACGCACAGATACGCAGTATTTT CASSLFSIKTSGGRTDTQYF
TRBJ1-3 - - TRBV24-1 TGTGCCACCAGTGATCCGCTAGGTTACAGGGAGAACCAAACTGGAAACACCATATATTTT CATSDPLGYRENQTGNTIYF
TRBJ2-1 TRBD2 - TRBV4-2 TGTGCCAGCAGCCAAGGGGGCGGGAGGGCCCAGAATGAGCAGTTCTTC CASSQGGGRAQNEQFF
TRBJ2-3 TRBD2 - TRBV5-1 TGCGCCAGCAGCCCGGGACTAGCGGGGGGTTTCACAGATACGCAGTATTTT CASSPGLAGGFTDTQYF
TRBJ2-5 - - TRBV11-3 TGTGCCAGCAGCGCCCGACTGGAGACCCAGTACTTC CASSARLETQYF
TRBJ2-3 - - TRBV7-2 TGTGCCAGCAGCCCAAACAGGGTGTATACGCAGTATTTT CASSPNRVYTQYF
TRBJ2-7 - - TRBV5-1 TGCGCCAGCAGCATTGAAGCAGGGTTCGAGCAGTACTTC CASSIEAGFEQYF
TRBJ2-1 TRBD2 - TRBV24-1 TGTGCCACCAGTGACCCCGGGGGGAGCTCCTACAATGAGCAGTTCTTC CATSDPGGSSYNEQFF
TRBJ1-2 TRBD1 - TRBV30 TGTGCCTGGAGCCCCCAAACAGGGGGCTACTATGGCTACACCTTC CAWSPQTGGYYGYTF
TRBJ1-3 - - TRBV11-2 TGTGCCAGCAGCTTAGATCGGGGAGGGCATGAATATTTT CASSLDRGGHEYF
TRBJ1-2 - - TRBV6-1 TGTGCCAGCAGTGAAGGCGGAGCCTCAGCTAACTATGGCTACACCTTC CASSEGGASANYGYTF
TRBJ1-1 - - TRBV29-1 TGCAGCGTTCGAGGGGGGGGCACTGAAGCTTTCTTT CSVRGGGTEAFF
TRBJ1-2 TRBD1 - TRBV29-1 TGCAGCGGACAGGGACACTATGGCTACACCTTC CSGQGHYGYTF